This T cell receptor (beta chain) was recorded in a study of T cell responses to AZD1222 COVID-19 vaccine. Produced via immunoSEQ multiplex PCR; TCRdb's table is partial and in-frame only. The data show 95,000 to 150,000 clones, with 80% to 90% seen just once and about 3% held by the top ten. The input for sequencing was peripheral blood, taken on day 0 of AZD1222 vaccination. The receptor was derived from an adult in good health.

CDR3 residues: CASSLADRGYNEQFF. The CDR3 nucleotides are TGCGCCAGCAGCTTGGCTGACAGGGGGTACAATGAGCAGTTCTTC. The rearrangement uses TRBV5-1 and TRBJ2-1; 9 bases agree with TRBD1. Per the germline V gene, CDR1 is SGHRS and CDR2 is YFSETQ. The length of the CDR3 is 15 residues. The trim removed 0 bases at V and 4 bases at J, leaving 2 bases unmatched.